The present entry profiles one T cell receptor beta chain with its context. The data belong to a study of blood T cell repertoires in COVID-19. Study as a whole: Whether acute or convalescent, the COVID-19 samples came from the United States, Italy and Spain. T cells, B-cell-depleted T cells, or PBMCs provided the cDNA or gDNA that served as material.

CDR1 and CDR2 (germline): MNHNS, SASEGT. The CDR3 length is 14 residues. Trimming shortened V by 1 base and J by 6 bases, and 12 bases separated the two germline ends. Per the study methods: The authors estimated nucleated cell counts from reference gene primer amplification. Produced via immunoSEQ multiplex PCR; TCRdb's table is partial and in-frame only. That table is the source of V, J and clone size, and D and trimming were worked out from the DNA. Seen here are 140,000 to 150,000 clones, 81% observed once, and the top ten hold 7% to 9%. Input material: peripheral blood. This TCR was recovered from a human donor with acute or convalescent COVID-19. The donor label of this sample is uncertain. The chain is built from TRBV6-1 and TRBJ1-1, with D possibly TRBD1 on 6 matching bases. In DNA form, the CDR3 reads TGTGCCAGCAGTGAAGTTTGGGAGGGGGCTGAAGCTTTCTTT. This sequence encodes CASSEVWEGAEAFF.